Shown below are 19 T cell receptor beta chains from a single sample sequenced in a study of OX40 agonist ivuxolimab in advanced cancers. Library construction relied on the immunoSEQ multiplex PCR assay. Not all clones reach the TCRdb copy of this immuneACCESS table, which keeps in-frame sequences only. Checked studies attribute under half of the gap to unresolved V genes and leave the rest unexplained. For this sample there are approximately 78,000 clones; more than 75% appear just once. The top ten clones comprise about 6.9% of the sample. Material: CD4+ or CD8+ T cells sorted from blood, obtained in a trial of the OX40 agonist ivuxolimab. These receptors came from an adult with an advanced solid tumor such as melanoma, head and neck, liver or kidney cancer.

J is TRBJ2-1 and V is TRBV5-4; D possibly corresponds to TRBD1 (6 bases). V lost 4 bases and J 10 bases, leaving 18 bases between the germline ends. The CDR3 length is 14 residues. In germline, CDR1 is SGHNT, CDR2 YYREEE (reference sequence). The CDR3 nucleotides read TGTGCCAGCAGCCCTGGTTGGGGGCCGGGGGAGCAGTTCTTC. The encoded protein is CASSPGWGPGEQFF.

The chain employs TRBV14 and TRBJ2-7; D gene unclear. The germline V gene encodes CDR1 SGHDN and CDR2 FVKESK. This CDR3 spans 12 amino acids. Trimming removed 1 base from V and 6 bases from J, with 7 bases in between. CDR3 in amino acids: CASSQGRLEQYF. The CDR3 coding sequence is TGTGCCAGCAGCCAAGGAAGGCTCGAGCAGTACTTC.

The chain carries TRBV7-3 and TRBJ1-1; D ambiguous. Germline CDR1 reads SGHTA; CDR2 reads FQGTGA. This CDR3 is built from 14 residues. V was shortened by 2 bases and J by 0 bases, with 7 bases between the two germline ends. The CDR3 reads CASSLVGLNTEAFF. In nucleotides, the CDR3 is TGTGCCAGCAGCTTAGTTGGTCTGAACACTGAAGCTTTCTTT.

This clone was counted a few times. The chain is built from TRBV2 and TRBJ1-2, with D unclear. V lost 5 bases and J lost 10, with 14 bases in between. The length of the CDR3 is 12 residues. Germline V gene data show CDR1 as SNHLY and CDR2 as FYNNEI. The CDR3 reads CASSSRDSVYTF. In DNA, the CDR3 is TGTGCCAGCAGTTCAAGGGATTCTGTCTACACCTTC. Filled out from reference TRBV2 and TRBJ1-2, the complete variable domain reads EPEVTQTPSHQVTQMGQEVILRCVPISNHLYFYWYRQILGQKVEFLVSFYNNEISEKSEIFDDQFSVERPDGSNFTLKIRSTKLEDSAMYFCASSSRDSVYTFGSGTRLTVV.

CDR3 protein: CAWSEDSRQPQHF. The CDR3 region has the DNA TGTGCCTGGAGTGAGGACAGCCGGCAGCCCCAGCATTTT. The genes are TRBV30 and TRBJ1-5; TRBD1 might be the D (6 bases). CDR3 length equals 13 residues. Germline lookup yields CDR1 GTSNPN and CDR2 SVGIG (reference sequence). Trimming stripped 1 base from V and 7 bases from J, with 11 bases between.

The CDR3 DNA sequence: TGTGCCAGCAGCTCCTCGCCAGGGCGGCTTAACTACGAGCAGTACTTC. This codes for CASSSSPGRLNYEQYF. This chain uses TRBV7-9 with TRBJ2-5, with TRBD1 as a possible D gene (5 bases). The DNA end favors TRBJ2-7, so the J call may be wrong. This CDR3 contains 16 residues. CDR1 is SEHNR and CDR2 is FQNEAQ in the germline V gene (reference sequence).

The chain is built from TRBV5-1 and TRBJ2-3; 7 bases line up with TRBD1. The V and J ends lost 4 bases and 2 bases, in that order; junction bases with no gene match: 10. Germline CDR1 SGHRS, CDR2 YFSETQ. This CDR3 spans 16 amino acids. Here the CDR3 reads CASSPRTGAFTDTQYF. The CDR3 coding sequence is TGCGCCAGCAGCCCACGAACAGGGGCCTTCACAGATACGCAGTATTTT.

The V call is TRBV6-6, the J call TRBJ1-2; the D gene is possibly TRBD1 (5 bases). This CDR3 contains 13 residues. Looked up from germline, CDR1 is MNHNY and CDR2 is SVGAGI (reference sequence). Trimming took 11 bases from V and 4 from J, leaving 17 bases between them. As DNA, the CDR3 is TGTGCCGTCAGCTGGGGGGGGATCTATGGCTACACCTTC. It is translated as CAVSWGGIYGYTF.

This clone was recorded only once. CDR3 protein: CASSPRDRDTGELFF. The CDR3 DNA reads TGTGCCAGTAGTCCCCGGGACCGAGACACCGGGGAGCTGTTTTTT. The chain couples TRBV19 to TRBJ2-2; D tentatively fits TRBD1 or TRBD2 (5 bases each). V dropped 5 bases and J dropped 3 bases, with 13 bases sitting between them. The CDR3 has 15 amino acids. Per the germline V gene, CDR1 is LNHDA and CDR2 is SQIVND (reference sequence).

The V call is TRBV30, the J call TRBJ1-4; D is unresolved. Trimming shortened V by 4 bases and J by 4 bases, and 13 bases separated the two germline ends. The V gene's germline CDR1 is GTSNPN and CDR2 SVGIG (reference sequence). CDR3 size: 14 residues. CDR3 in DNA: TGTGCCTGGACATGGCCTGCAATTAATGAAAAACTGTTTTTT. Translated, it gives CAWTWPAINEKLFF.

The chain recombines TRBV28 with TRBJ1-2; TRBD1 is a possible D gene (5 bases). V lost 8 bases to trimming and J lost 2 bases, with 9 bases between them. CDR1 and CDR2 from the germline V gene are MDHEN and SYDVKM. The CDR3 extends over 12 amino acids. The CDR3 sequence: CASRGGNYGYTF. For the CDR3, the DNA is TGTGCCAGCCGTGGGGGGAACTATGGCTACACCTTC.

The chain employs TRBV5-6 and TRBJ2-7, with a possible D match to TRBD2 (6 bases). CDR3 length equals 17 residues. The germline V and J ends were trimmed by 4 bases and 0 bases, with 20 bases remaining between them. The germline V gene has CDR1 SGHDT and CDR2 YYEEEE. The CDR3, as DNA: TGTGCCAGCAGCCGCCGACGGAGGGGCCCTAGCTCCTACGAGCAGTACTTC. It translates to CASSRRRRGPSSYEQYF.

Only a few counts were recorded for this clone. Other nucleotide sequences from this sample produce the same CDR3. The chain combines TRBV7-2 with TRBJ2-3; 7 bases are shared with TRBD2. CDR3 length: 13 residues. V trimming: 4 bases; J trimming: 3 bases; junction bases outside the gene matches: 1. Germline CDR1 reads SGHTA; CDR2 reads FQGNSA. The CDR3 nucleotides are TGTGCCAGCAGCTCGGGAGGAACAGATACGCAGTATTTT. Amino acids: CASSSGGTDTQYF.

The chain combines TRBV11-2 with TRBJ1-2; possible D gene TRBD1, 6 bases. The V end lost 5 bases, the J end lost 3 bases, and 25 bases lay between the germline ends. Germline loops: CDR1 SGHAT, CDR2 FQNNGV. The CDR3 spans 18 residues. CDR3 sequence: CASSPLSTGPLRDYGYTF. The CDR3 DNA follows: TGTGCCAGCAGCCCCCTTTCGACAGGACCCCTTCGGGACTATGGCTACACCTTC.

The genes are TRBV6-6 and TRBJ1-3; tentative D call: TRBD1 (6 bases). Germline CDR1 reads MNHNY; CDR2 reads SVGAGI (reference sequence). This CDR3 has 15 residues. The V end was cut by 6 bases, the J end by 0 bases, with 12 bases between. CDR3 DNA: TGTGCCAGCAGATTGGACAGAAACTCTGGAAACACCATATATTTT. This encodes CASRLDRNSGNTIYF.

This clone was detected only once. The chain couples TRBV11-2 to TRBJ2-1; perhaps D is TRBD1 or TRBD2 (7 bases each). The V end was cut by 1 base, the J end by 4 bases, with 11 bases between. The length of the CDR3 is 15 residues. Germline CDR1 and CDR2: SGHAT and FQNNGV. This chain's CDR3 is CASSLGQGGYNEQFF. The CDR3 DNA follows: TGTGCCAGCAGCTTAGGACAGGGAGGGTACAATGAGCAGTTCTTC.

The chain uses TRBV10-2 and TRBJ2-1; TRBD2 agrees at 9 bases. With 4 bases clipped from V and 2 bases from J, the junction kept 6 bases outside the gene matches. Germline CDR1 WSHSY, CDR2 SAAADI. The CDR3 extends over 16 amino acids. CDR3 in DNA: TGCGCCAGCAGTGGAATCGAGCGGGGGGCCTACAATGAGCAGTTCTTC. This gives the protein CASSGIERGAYNEQFF.

This chain joins TRBV11-2 and TRBJ2-7, with no clear D. V shed 1 base and J shed 3 bases, with 13 bases lying between them. The germline V gene has CDR1 SGHAT and CDR2 FQNNGV. The CDR3 totals 15 residues. The CDR3 nucleotides read TGTGCCAGCAGCTTAGCCCAGATGATTAACTACGAGCAGTACTTC. Protein sequence: CASSLAQMINYEQYF.

The J gene is TRBJ1-2, the V gene TRBV5-1; D might be TRBD1 (5 bases). Germline CDR1 reads SGHRS; CDR2 reads YFSETQ. The V gene lost 4 bases and the J gene lost 2 bases, with 12 bases spanning the gap. The CDR3 is 14 residues long. CDR3 amino acids: CASSQTTVNYGYTF. CDR3 bases: TGCGCCAGCAGCCAAACGACAGTCAACTATGGCTACACCTTC.